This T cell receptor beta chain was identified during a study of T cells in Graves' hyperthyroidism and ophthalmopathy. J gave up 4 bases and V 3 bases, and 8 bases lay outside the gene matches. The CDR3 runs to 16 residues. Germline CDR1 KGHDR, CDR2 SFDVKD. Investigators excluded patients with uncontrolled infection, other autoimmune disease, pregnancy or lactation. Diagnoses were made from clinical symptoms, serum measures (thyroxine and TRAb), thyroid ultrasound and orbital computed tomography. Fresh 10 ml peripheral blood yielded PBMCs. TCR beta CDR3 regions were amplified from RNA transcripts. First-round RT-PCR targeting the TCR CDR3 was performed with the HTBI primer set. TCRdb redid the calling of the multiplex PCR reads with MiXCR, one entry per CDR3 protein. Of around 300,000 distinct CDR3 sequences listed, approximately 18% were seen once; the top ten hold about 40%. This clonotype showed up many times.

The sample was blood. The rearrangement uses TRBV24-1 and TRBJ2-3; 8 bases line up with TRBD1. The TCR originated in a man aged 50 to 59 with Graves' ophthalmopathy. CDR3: CATSDGGQGDPDTQYF. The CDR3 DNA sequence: TGTGCCACCAGTGATGGCGGACAGGGCGATCCAGATACGCAGTATTTT.